These 20 T cell receptor beta chains originate from one sample sequenced in a study of early stage breast cancer tumors. Here immunoSEQ multiplex PCR was the method, and the copy in TCRdb shows in-frame clones only, minus some. The sample yields some 47,000 clones, roughly 84% seen once. Material: blood. The receptors were gathered from a person between 50 and 60 years old with breast cancer.

CDR3 in amino acids: CATQAYLGVPEAFF. CDR3 nucleotides: TGTGCCACCCAGGCGTATCTGGGAGTCCCTGAAGCTTTCTTT. The genes are TRBV19 and TRBJ1-1, with no clear D. The V gene lost 10 bases and the J gene lost 6 bases, with 21 bases spanning the gap. Germline V gene lookup returns CDR1 LNHDA and CDR2 SQIVND (reference sequence). This CDR3 is built from 14 residues.

This clone was recorded only once. This chain uses TRBV7-9 with TRBJ2-5; D is unclear. The germline V gene has CDR1 SEHNR and CDR2 FQNEAQ (reference sequence). The V gene lost 5 bases and the J gene lost 2 bases, with 9 bases spanning the gap. The CDR3 is made up of 13 amino acids. The CDR3 reads CASSREIQETQYF. In DNA form, the CDR3 reads TGTGCCAGCAGCCGCGAGATACAAGAGACCCAGTACTTC.

The rearrangement uses TRBV25-1 and TRBJ1-2, with D possibly matching TRBD1 (5 bases). The CDR3 contains 13 residues. Trimming removed 6 bases at V and 8 bases at J, with 16 bases between. The germline V gene has CDR1 MGHDK and CDR2 SYGVNS. CDR3 in amino acids: CASSTGTTKGYTF. In DNA, the CDR3 is TGTGCCAGCAGCACCGGGACGACCAAGGGCTACACCTTC.

The chain employs TRBV5-1 and TRBJ2-3; 8 positions agree with TRBD2. The V gene end was trimmed by 0 bases and the J gene end by 3 bases; junction bases not matched to a gene: 3. The CDR3 loop spans 15 amino acids. CDR1 and CDR2 (germline): SGHRS, YFSETQ. The chain's CDR3 is CASSLGGLETDTQYF. Here the CDR3 DNA reads TGCGCCAGCAGCTTGGGGGGACTAGAGACAGATACGCAGTATTTT.

A few counts support this clone. The chain uses TRBV19 and TRBJ1-5; 9 bases map to TRBD1. The germline gives CDR1 LNHDA, CDR2 SQIVND (reference sequence). This CDR3 contains 16 residues. J was trimmed by 2 bases and V by 5 bases; bases with no gene match: 7. CDR3 amino acids: CASSGGTGWGNQPQHF. In DNA form, the CDR3 reads TGTGCCAGTAGTGGAGGGACAGGGTGGGGCAATCAGCCCCAGCATTTT.

The V gene is TRBV7-3, the J gene TRBJ2-5, with a weak D call TRBD1 (5 bases). CDR1 SGHTA and CDR2 FQGTGA come from the germline V gene. V shed 2 bases and J shed 5 bases, with 15 bases lying between them. This CDR3 is 15 amino acids long. CDR3 in DNA: TGTGCCAGCAGCTTACGCGCAGGGATCGGGGAGACCCAGTACTTC. Translation: CASSLRAGIGETQYF.

V usage is TRBV5-5 and J usage is TRBJ1-3; D is perhaps TRBD1 (5 bases). Germline V gene sequence: CDR1 SGHKS, CDR2 YYEKEE (reference sequence). The CDR3 is 15 amino acids. Between the trimmed V and J ends, which lost 3 bases and 0 bases, there was a span of 10 bases. CDR3 coding DNA: TGTGCCAGCAGCTGGGAGGGGATCTCTGGAAACACCATATATTTT. Encoded protein: CASSWEGISGNTIYF. Complete variable domain (other parts from reference TRBV5-5 and TRBJ1-3): DAGVTQSPTHLIKTRGQQVTLRCSPISGHKSVSWYQQVLGQGPQFIFQYYEKEERGRGNFPDRFSARQFPNYSSELNVNALLLGDSALYLCASSWEGISGNTIYFGEGSWLTVV.

The chain has TRBV14 and TRBJ2-1, with no clear D. CDR1 and CDR2 from the germline V gene are SGHDN and FVKESK. The V end lost 0 bases, the J end lost 5 bases, and 8 bases lay between the germline ends. The CDR3 spans 14 residues. CDR3 protein: CASSQDWIDNEQFF. For the CDR3, the DNA is TGTGCCAGCAGCCAAGATTGGATCGACAATGAGCAGTTCTTC.

On this clone: A read error may produce the germline difference seen at one junction end. The J gene is TRBJ2-7, the V gene TRBV7-7; a possible D gene is TRBD1 (6 bases). This CDR3 has 14 residues. CDR1 and CDR2 from the germline V gene are SSHAT and FNYEAQ (reference sequence). The DNA of the CDR3 is TGTGCTAGCAGCCGGACAGCAGTCTCCTACGAGCAGTACTTC. As protein: CASSRTAVSYEQYF.

This clone was counted only a few times. This chain uses TRBV4-3 with TRBJ1-2; no definite D call. Trimming pared 5 bases from V and 5 bases from J, leaving 21 bases between. The CDR3 loop spans 16 amino acids. Per germline, CDR1 LGHNA and CDR2 YSLEER. CDR3: CASSKQVGSSVYGYTF. As DNA, the CDR3 is TGCGCCAGCAGCAAGCAGGTCGGGAGCTCAGTTTATGGCTACACCTTC.

This sequence joins TRBV27 and TRBJ2-7; possibly TRBD1 for D (6 bases). The CDR3 loop spans 15 amino acids. CDR1 and CDR2 (germline): MNHEY, SMNVEV (reference sequence). Trimming shortened V by 3 bases and J by 3 bases, and 15 bases separated the two germline ends. The chain's CDR3 is CASSFKGHRNYEQYF. DNA of the CDR3: TGTGCCAGCAGTTTTAAGGGACACCGAAACTACGAGCAGTACTTC.

The chain is built from TRBV5-5 and TRBJ1-5; D is perhaps TRBD1 (5 bases). The length of the CDR3 is 18 residues. V lost 2 bases and J lost 1, with 19 bases in between. The germline V gene has CDR1 SGHKS and CDR2 YYEKEE (reference sequence). CDR3 loop: CASSLAQVMSRSNQPQHF. CDR3 nucleotide sequence: TGTGCCAGCAGCTTAGCACAGGTTATGTCTAGGAGCAATCAGCCCCAGCATTTT.

CDR3 protein: CASTLRAGLGYGYTF. CDR3 DNA sequence: TGTGCCAGCACTCTTAGGGCGGGTCTCGGCTATGGCTACACCTTC. The V and J genes are TRBV27 and TRBJ1-2, with D unresolved. The V gene's germline CDR1 is MNHEY and CDR2 SMNVEV (reference sequence). CDR3 length equals 15 residues. With 7 bases removed from V and 4 bases from J, the gap between germline ends came to 19 bases.

V is TRBV5-4 and J is TRBJ2-5; possibly TRBD1 for D (5 bases). V shed 2 bases and J shed 2 bases, with 7 bases lying between them. From germline, CDR1 is SGHNT and CDR2 YYREEE (reference sequence). This CDR3 region has 13 residues. In nucleotides, the CDR3 is TGTGCCAGCAGCTTTGACAGACAAGAGACCCAGTACTTC. This encodes CASSFDRQETQYF.

CDR3 protein: CASSPTGATQETQYF. The CDR3 nucleotides are TGTGCCAGCAGCCCTACAGGGGCAACGCAAGAGACCCAGTACTTC. The genes are TRBV6-5 and TRBJ2-5; 7 positions agree with TRBD1. The CDR3 extends over 15 amino acids. CDR1 and CDR2 from the germline V gene are MNHEY and SVGAGI. With V trimmed by 6 bases and J by 2 bases, 9 bases remained unmatched.

CDR3 residues: CASSLTGDQETQYF. CDR3 nucleotide sequence: TGTGCCAGCAGTCTTACAGGGGACCAAGAGACCCAGTACTTC. This rearrangement joins TRBV7-9 to TRBJ2-5, with 7 bases lining up with TRBD1. The CDR3 sequence is 14 residues long. V gave up 6 bases and J gave up 0 bases; unmatched junction bases: 4. Germline V gene data show CDR1 as SEHNR and CDR2 as FQNEAQ (reference sequence).

The chain joins TRBV19 to TRBJ2-7; TRBD1 or TRBD2 may be the D gene (5 bases each). V lost 1 base, J lost 2 bases, and 6 bases lay in between. The CDR3 spans 13 residues. Germline CDR1 reads LNHDA; CDR2 reads SQIVND (reference sequence). The CDR3 is CASSIGDAYEQYF. Here the CDR3 DNA reads TGTGCCAGTAGTATAGGGGACGCCTACGAGCAGTACTTC.

This clone has a handful of counts. The chain links TRBV7-2 to TRBJ2-5; D uncertain. Trimming pared 1 base from V and 5 bases from J, leaving 11 bases between. The length of the CDR3 is 14 residues. Germline V gene lookup returns CDR1 SGHTA and CDR2 FQGNSA. This chain's CDR3 is CASSLGSFAETQYF. The CDR3 DNA sequence: TGTGCCAGCAGCTTAGGTAGTTTTGCGGAGACCCAGTACTTC.

The genes are TRBV4-3 and TRBJ2-7, with D perhaps TRBD1 or TRBD2 (5 bases each). From germline, CDR1 is LGHNA and CDR2 YSLEER. V lost 0 bases and J 3 bases, leaving 9 bases between the germline ends. This CDR3 is 14 amino acids long. The CDR3 loop reads CASSQEGTDYEQYF. CDR3 sequence (DNA): TGCGCCAGCAGCCAAGAGGGGACGGACTACGAGCAGTACTTC.

The V and J genes are TRBV11-2 and TRBJ2-5, with D perhaps TRBD2 (6 bases). The CDR3 sequence is 15 residues long. Deletions cut 4 bases from V and 5 bases from J, with 17 bases between. The germline V gene encodes CDR1 SGHAT and CDR2 FQNNGV. In DNA form, the CDR3 reads TGTGCCAGCAGCTCCCGTACGGCGGGGTTGGAGACCCAGTACTTC. As protein: CASSSRTAGLETQYF.